These 9 T cell receptor beta chains were all obtained from the same sample, sequenced in a study of blood T cell repertoires in COVID-19 (dated by TCRdb to about 2020). Libraries were prepared through the immunoSEQ multiplex PCR assay. TCRdb re-hosts the immuneACCESS table, in-frame sequences only. Its copies lack some clones; in the studies checked, an unresolved V gene accounts for under half of them, and the cause for the rest is not known. The sample records more than 300,000 clones, around four fifths of which are singletons. Of the sample, about 5.4% is held by the ten largest clones. Sequencing was performed on PBMCs or T cells enriched from blood (not recorded which). These receptors all stem from a woman aged 45-65 years who had recovered from COVID-19.

The chain is built from TRBV29-1 and TRBJ2-7; 12 bases agree with TRBD2. The CDR3 has 15 amino acids. From germline, CDR1 is SQVTM and CDR2 ANQGSEA. J was trimmed by 5 bases and V by 3 bases; bases with no gene match: 8. The CDR3: CSVDGPSGRAHEQYF. The CDR3 nucleotides read TGCAGCGTTGACGGCCCTAGCGGGAGGGCCCACGAGCAGTACTTC.

This clone was seen many times. The gene calls are TRBV4-1 and TRBJ2-7, with 9 bases fitting TRBD2. CDR1 MGHRA and CDR2 YSYEKL come from the germline V gene. CDR3 length equals 15 residues. With V trimmed by 1 base and J by 3 bases, 4 bases remained unmatched. The CDR3 DNA reads as TGCGCCAGCAGCCAAGGTTTAGCGGGAGTCTACGAGCAGTACTTC. Translation gives CASSQGLAGVYEQYF.

The chain joins TRBV7-2 to TRBJ1-1; D is undetermined. The germline gives CDR1 SGHTA, CDR2 FQGNSA. There are 13 residues in the CDR3. Deletions cut 3 bases from V and 2 bases from J, with 7 bases between. CDR3 sequence (DNA): TGTGCCAGCAGCTTTCTCCTAAACACTGAAGCTTTCTTT. This encodes CASSFLLNTEAFF.

V and J are TRBV9 and TRBJ2-3, with D maybe TRBD2 (5 bases). Per germline, CDR1 SGDLS and CDR2 YYNGEE. Between the trimmed V and J ends, which lost 2 bases and 2 bases, there was a span of 12 bases. The CDR3 consists of 15 residues. CDR3 loop: CASSVGVPNTDTQYF. CDR3 nucleotide sequence: TGTGCCAGCAGCGTCGGGGTACCTAACACAGATACGCAGTATTTT. Full variable domain (remainder filled in from reference TRBV9 and TRBJ2-3): DSGVTQTPKHLITATGQRVTLRCSPRSGDLSVYWYQQSLDQGLQFLIQYYNGEERAKGNILERFSAQQFPDLHSELNLSSLELGDSALYFCASSVGVPNTDTQYFGPGTRLTVL.

This rearrangement joins TRBV27 to TRBJ1-1; 7 bases align to TRBD1. Losses at the gene ends were 6 bases for V and 4 bases for J; bases not matched to a gene: 8. CDR3 length: 14 amino acids. The germline CDR1 and CDR2 sequences are MNHEY and SMNVEV (reference sequence). In DNA, the CDR3 is TGTGCCAGCAGGCCCCAGGGGGTGAGCACTGAAGCTTTCTTT. Encoded protein: CASRPQGVSTEAFF.

CDR3 protein: CASSQVRGYTF. In DNA form, the CDR3 reads TGTGCCAGCAGCCAAGTCCGTGGCTACACCTTC. J is TRBJ1-2 and V is TRBV3-1 (or the pseudogene TRBV3-2), with D unclear. This CDR3 is 11 amino acids long. In germline, CDR1 is LGHDT, CDR2 YNNKEL (reference sequence). The germline V and J ends were trimmed by 1 base and 7 bases, with 4 bases remaining between them.

The V gene is TRBV7-9, the J gene TRBJ2-1; 8 bases are shared with TRBD2. The germline V gene encodes CDR1 SEHNR and CDR2 FQNEAQ (reference sequence). The junction had 14 bases not matched to a gene; V was cut back by 8 bases and J by 8 bases. This CDR3 contains 15 residues. This CDR3 reads CASFPRGGLEDEQFF. CDR3 sequence (DNA): TGTGCCAGCTTCCCTCGGGGGGGCCTGGAGGATGAGCAGTTCTTC.

The V gene is TRBV7-2, the J gene TRBJ1-1; a possible D gene is TRBD1 (6 bases). V was pared by 1 base and J by 2 bases, with 14 bases between. Germline V CDR1 and CDR2: SGHTA, FQGNSA. The CDR3 runs 16 residues. CDR3 sequence: CASSLGGPGLNTEAFF. The DNA for the CDR3 is TGTGCCAGCAGCTTAGGGGGGCCCGGCCTCAACACTGAAGCTTTCTTT.

This chain joins TRBV19 and TRBJ2-7, with 7 bases matching TRBD1. Germline CDR1 LNHDA, CDR2 SQIVND (reference sequence). Unmatched junction bases numbered 6, after V lost 3 bases and J lost 4 bases. This CDR3 has 14 amino acids. Here the CDR3 reads CASSMWTGRYEQYF. In DNA, the CDR3 is TGTGCCAGTAGTATGTGGACAGGACGGTACGAGCAGTACTTC.